These 31 T cell receptor beta chains were sequenced from one sample in a study of blood T cell repertoires in COVID-19. Data came from immunoSEQ multiplex PCR; TCRdb stores just in-frame clones and leaves some out. Of some 20,000 clones listed, 85% to 95% are singletons. The sequencing input was peripheral blood. All receptors come from a human donor in a cohort sampled during active COVID-19.

This chain connects TRBV18 to TRBJ1-3, with D possibly being TRBD1 (6 bases). This CDR3 spans 14 amino acids. V was cut by 4 bases and J by 0 bases, with 7 bases left in between. Germline V gene sequence: CDR1 KGHSH, CDR2 LQKENI. CDR3 DNA: TGTGCCAGCTCACAGGACAGCTCTGGAAACACCATATATTTT. It specifies CASSQDSSGNTIYF.

The rearrangement joins TRBV12-3 or TRBV12-4 to TRBJ1-5; D is unclear. CDR3 length: 12 residues. V lost 5 bases and J lost 13, with 15 bases in between. The CDR3, as DNA: TGTGCCAGCAGTCTAGACCCGCTTAGACAGCATTTT. It translates to CASSLDPLRQHF.

The genes are TRBV28 and TRBJ2-5, with D possibly being TRBD2 (7 bases). The length of the CDR3 is 15 residues. V was trimmed by 6 bases and J by 7 bases, leaving 21 bases between them. Per germline, CDR1 MDHEN and CDR2 SYDVKM. The CDR3 spells CASSATGGLSGTQYF. DNA of the CDR3: TGTGCCAGCAGCGCCACGGGGGGCCTCTCGGGGACCCAGTACTTC.

The genes are TRBV5-1 and TRBJ2-5, with D possibly matching TRBD2 (6 bases). This CDR3 contains 22 residues. Germline V gives CDR1 SGHRS, CDR2 YFSETQ. With 0 bases removed from V and 3 bases from J, the gap between germline ends came to 33 bases. The CDR3 reads CASSLARYALAHRQVIEETQYF. The CDR3, as DNA: TGCGCCAGCAGCTTGGCCCGATATGCACTAGCACACCGCCAGGTAATTGAAGAGACCCAGTACTTC.

The chain couples TRBV7-9 to TRBJ2-1; maybe TRBD2 (6 bases). The V end lost 10 bases, the J end lost 7 bases, and 11 bases lay between the germline ends. Germline-derived CDR1 and CDR2 are SEHNR and FQNEAQ (reference sequence). There are 11 residues in the CDR3. In DNA, the CDR3 is TGTGCCAACAAAGGGACTAATGAGCAGTTCTTC. This gives the protein CANKGTNEQFF.

V is TRBV11-2 and J is TRBJ2-2; D remains unclear. The germline CDR1 and CDR2 sequences are SGHAT and FQNNGV. There are 17 residues in the CDR3. Trimming left V 7 bases short and J 0 bases short, with 18 bases between. CDR3 sequence: CASTPTRGETNTGELFF. CDR3 sequence (DNA): TGTGCCAGCACCCCCACTCGTGGAGAAACGAACACCGGGGAGCTGTTTTTT.

V and J are TRBV29-1 and TRBJ2-1; 9 bases map to TRBD1. V trimming: 7 bases; J trimming: 5 bases; junction bases outside the gene matches: 12. The germline CDR1 and CDR2 sequences are SQVTM and ANQGSEA. The CDR3 has 15 residues. CDR3 in amino acids: CSALPGTGIDNEQFF. CDR3 nucleotides: TGCAGCGCCCTCCCCGGGACAGGGATCGACAATGAGCAGTTCTTC.

The chain employs TRBV5-1 and TRBJ1-4, with a tentative D call TRBD1 (6 bases). CDR1 and CDR2 (germline): SGHRS, YFSETQ. The CDR3 runs to 16 residues. Trimming left V 5 bases short and J 3 bases short, with 17 bases between. As DNA, the CDR3 is TGCGCCAGCAGAGAGTCTGGACAGCTACCTAATGAAAAACTGTTTTTT. Amino acids: CASRESGQLPNEKLFF.

The V call is TRBV19, the J call TRBJ1-3, with 8 bases aligning to TRBD1. This CDR3 spans 15 amino acids. CDR1 and CDR2 from the germline V gene are LNHDA and SQIVND (reference sequence). The trim removed 6 bases at V and 1 base at J, leaving 5 bases unmatched. In nucleotides, the CDR3 is TGTGCCAGTAGATTACAGGGGGGATCTGGAAACACCATATATTTT. Translation: CASRLQGGSGNTIYF.

This clone was seen just once. The chain couples TRBV7-2 to TRBJ2-3; 7 bases match TRBD2. Unmatched junction bases numbered 6, after V lost 6 bases and J lost 3 bases. The length of the CDR3 is 14 residues. CDR1 SGHTA and CDR2 FQGNSA come from the germline V gene. CDR3 nucleotides: TGTGCCAGCAGTGTCGGCGGGGGTACAGATACGCAGTATTTT. The encoded protein is CASSVGGGTDTQYF.

The J gene is TRBJ1-2, the V gene TRBV4-2; tentative D call: TRBD1 (6 bases). Germline CDR1 LGHNA, CDR2 YNFKEQ. Between the trimmed V and J ends, which lost 3 bases and 6 bases, there was a span of 20 bases. The CDR3 has 16 residues. The CDR3 here is CASSQPGHSGDHGYTF. CDR3 DNA sequence: TGTGCCAGCAGCCAGCCAGGACACTCAGGGGACCATGGCTACACCTTC.

The genes are TRBV9 and TRBJ2-5, with 11 bases aligning to TRBD2. The germline V gene has CDR1 SGDLS and CDR2 YYNGEE. This CDR3 is built from 18 residues. V lost 1 base, J lost 3 bases, and 11 bases stayed unmatched. DNA of the CDR3: TGTGCCAGCAGCGTATTGGGTAGCGGGAGGGGAGATAAAGAGACCCAGTACTTC. This translates into CASSVLGSGRGDKETQYF.

This chain uses TRBV27 with TRBJ2-1; 11 bases are a match to TRBD1. Trimming took 0 bases from V and 10 from J; bases not matched to a gene: 11. From germline, CDR1 is MNHEY and CDR2 SMNVEV (reference sequence). This CDR3 spans 17 amino acids. The CDR3: CASSLSFEGTGGREQFF. As DNA, the CDR3 is TGTGCCAGCAGTTTATCCTTTGAGGGGACAGGGGGTAGAGAGCAGTTCTTC.

V is TRBV28 and J is TRBJ2-7, with 9 bases aligning to TRBD1. The CDR3 spans 14 residues. J gave up 6 bases and V 8 bases, and 11 bases lay outside the gene matches. The germline V gene encodes CDR1 MDHEN and CDR2 SYDVKM. CDR3 sequence: CASLGQGFIREQYF. CDR3 nucleotide sequence: TGTGCCAGCCTGGGACAGGGCTTTATTCGCGAGCAGTACTTC.

The chain recombines TRBV6-5 with TRBJ1-4; no clear D gene. V lost 6 bases to trimming and J lost 2 bases, with 10 bases between them. Germline loops: CDR1 MNHEY, CDR2 SVGAGI. The CDR3 extends over 14 amino acids. The CDR3 here is CASSRTVTNEKLFF. CDR3 DNA: TGTGCCAGCAGCAGAACAGTTACTAATGAAAAACTGTTTTTT.

The rearrangement links TRBV27 to TRBJ1-4; the D gene is possibly TRBD1 (6 bases). The V gene lost 1 base and the J gene lost 8 bases, with 8 bases spanning the gap. The CDR3 extends over 13 amino acids. Germline V CDR1 and CDR2: MNHEY, SMNVEV (reference sequence). CDR3 residues: CASSLFRGEKLFF. The CDR3 DNA is TGTGCCAGCAGTTTATTCAGGGGAGAAAAACTGTTTTTT.

V and J are TRBV10-2 and TRBJ2-7, with unresolved D. Germline V gene lookup returns CDR1 WSHSY and CDR2 SAAADI. The CDR3 sequence is 12 residues long. V gave up 5 bases and J gave up 6 bases, with 11 bases separating them. The chain's CDR3 is CASSLRGTEQYF. Written as DNA, the CDR3 is TGCGCCAGCAGTCTTAGAGGAACCGAGCAGTACTTC.

The CDR3 sequence is CASSPSRGATEAFF. The CDR3, as DNA: TGTGCCAGCAGCCCAAGCAGGGGTGCCACTGAAGCTTTCTTT. V is TRBV7-2 and J is TRBJ1-1; tentative D call: TRBD1 (6 bases). V lost 5 bases and J lost 4, with 14 bases in between. This CDR3 region has 14 residues. CDR1 and CDR2 from the germline V gene are SGHTA and FQGNSA.

The J gene is TRBJ2-3, the V gene TRBV6-6, with D maybe TRBD2 (5 bases). V was cut by 8 bases and J by 1 base, with 13 bases left in between. The CDR3 contains 14 residues. In germline, CDR1 is MNHNY, CDR2 SVGAGI (reference sequence). The CDR3 here is CASGPRGGTDTQYF. DNA of the CDR3: TGTGCCAGCGGCCCCCGGGGAGGCACAGATACGCAGTATTTT.

This clone was counted a few times. This chain uses TRBV19 with TRBJ1-1, with 8 bases matching TRBD1. The CDR3 has 15 amino acids. V gave up 5 bases and J gave up 4 bases; unmatched junction bases: 9. The germline V gene has CDR1 LNHDA and CDR2 SQIVND (reference sequence). The DNA of the CDR3 is TGTGCCAGTAGTTTTCCCGCCGGGACAGGCACTGAAGCTTTCTTT. Protein: CASSFPAGTGTEAFF. Supplemented by reference TRBV19 and TRBJ1-1, the full variable domain reads DGGITQSPKYLFRKEGQNVTLSCEQNLNHDAMYWYRQDPGQGLRLIYYSQIVNDFQKGDIAEGYSVSREKKESFPLTVTSAQKNPTAFYLCASSFPAGTGTEAFFGQGTRLTVV.

The chain uses TRBV19 and TRBJ1-5; 7 bases agree with TRBD1. CDR3 length: 17 amino acids. With 2 bases clipped from V and 2 bases from J, the junction kept 9 bases outside the gene matches. Germline V gene lookup returns CDR1 LNHDA and CDR2 SQIVND (reference sequence). CDR3 sequence reads: CASSISRGQRRNQPQHF. As DNA, the CDR3 is TGTGCCAGTAGTATAAGTCGGGGACAGCGCCGCAATCAGCCCCAGCATTTT. Full variable domain (missing parts from reference TRBV19 and TRBJ1-5): DGGITQSPKYLFRKEGQNVTLSCEQNLNHDAMYWYRQDPGQGLRLIYYSQIVNDFQKGDIAEGYSVSREKKESFPLTVTSAQKNPTAFYLCASSISRGQRRNQPQHFGDGTRLSIL.

The chain is built from TRBV13 and TRBJ2-7; 8 positions match TRBD1. The CDR3 is 16 amino acids. V trimming: 5 bases; J trimming: 5 bases; junction bases outside the gene matches: 14. CDR1 is PRHDT, CDR2 FYEKMQ, per germline (reference sequence). The CDR3 region is CASSLQQGQDLDEQYF. CDR3 nucleotide sequence: TGTGCCAGCAGCCTCCAACAGGGACAGGACTTGGACGAGCAGTACTTC.

J is TRBJ1-2 and V is TRBV19; 9 bases fit TRBD1. The CDR3 is 15 amino acids. Germline loops: CDR1 LNHDA, CDR2 SQIVND (reference sequence). With V trimmed by 7 bases and J by 0 bases, 6 bases remained unmatched. CDR3 coding DNA: TGTGCCAGTATCAGGGACAGGGACGCTAACTATGGCTACACCTTC. Residues: CASIRDRDANYGYTF.

The rearrangement joins TRBV5-1 to TRBJ2-5; no reliable D call. This CDR3 is 14 amino acids long. V lost 0 bases, J lost 5 bases, and 11 bases lay in between. Germline V lookup: CDR1 SGHRS, CDR2 YFSETQ. CDR3 in amino acids: CASSLELALETQYF. CDR3 bases: TGCGCCAGCAGCTTGGAGTTAGCTCTGGAGACCCAGTACTTC.

V gene TRBV19 combines with J gene TRBJ2-7; 8 bases line up with TRBD1. Trimming at V came to 2 bases and at J to 2 bases, leaving 5 bases not matched to a gene. The CDR3 totals 15 residues. The germline V gene encodes CDR1 LNHDA and CDR2 SQIVND (reference sequence). In nucleotides, the CDR3 is TGTGCCAGTAGTATATCTCACAGGGGGACCTACGAGCAGTACTTC. Protein product: CASSISHRGTYEQYF.

The chain has TRBV25-1 and TRBJ2-5; TRBD2 matches at 16 bases. The V gene's germline CDR1 is MGHDK and CDR2 SYGVNS. The CDR3 runs 18 residues. Trimming at V came to 6 bases and at J to 7 bases, leaving 14 bases not matched to a gene. The CDR3 region has the DNA TGTGCCAGCAGCGGCGGGACTAGCGGGGGGGGCCCCTGGGGGACCCAGTACTTC. This encodes CASSGGTSGGGPWGTQYF.

This rearrangement joins TRBV11-2 to TRBJ2-1, with D perhaps matching TRBD2 (5 bases). The germline V and J ends were trimmed by 6 bases and 0 bases, with 12 bases remaining between them. The CDR3 covers 15 residues. The germline V gene encodes CDR1 SGHAT and CDR2 FQNNGV. Written as DNA, the CDR3 is TGTGCCAGCAGTTTCGGACTGAGCTCCTACAATGAGCAGTTCTTC. Amino acid sequence: CASSFGLSSYNEQFF.

In its sample, this clone was seen a few times. The genes are TRBV7-9 and TRBJ1-2; D gene ambiguous. This CDR3 is 12 amino acids long. V was pared by 6 bases and J by 6 bases, with 11 bases between. The germline V gene has CDR1 SEHNR and CDR2 FQNEAQ (reference sequence). The CDR3 spells CASSPGSDGYTF. The CDR3 coding sequence is TGTGCCAGCAGTCCAGGCTCTGATGGCTACACCTTC.

V usage is TRBV5-1 and J usage is TRBJ2-2, with 8 bases aligning to TRBD2. V shed 2 bases, J shed 4 bases, and the junction held 7 bases outside the gene matches. Germline CDR1 is SGHRS and CDR2 is YFSETQ. The CDR3 has 16 residues. CDR3 protein: CASSLSSGGLTGELFF. The CDR3 bases are TGCGCCAGCAGCTTATCGAGCGGGGGCCTCACCGGGGAGCTGTTTTTT.

The chain is built from TRBV21-1 and TRBJ1-5; the D segment call TRBD1 is taken from the table without a DNA check. TRBV21-1 is tagged as a pseudogene. CDR3 length equals 16 residues. CDR3 DNA sequence: TGTGCCAGCAGCAAACCGGCCGGCAGGGAAGCCCAGCCCCAGCATTTT. This translates into CASSKPAGREAQPQHF.

The V and J genes are TRBV7-9 and TRBJ2-1; 12 bases agree with TRBD2. The CDR3 runs to 13 residues. The germline gives CDR1 SEHNR, CDR2 FQNEAQ (reference sequence). Trimming at V came to 8 bases and at J to 8 bases, leaving 4 bases not matched to a gene. CDR3 loop: CASRTSGVHEQFF. DNA of the CDR3: TGTGCCAGCCGGACTAGCGGGGTCCATGAGCAGTTCTTC.